The sample holds one count of the clone carrying this T cell receptor (beta chain). What it binds is not known. The data stem from a study of molecular identifiers for immune sequencing clone quantification. Looking at the study overall: In the replicates, RNA derived from roughly 20,000 or 100,000 naive CD8 cells was divided into five parts, and four were sequenced.

As CD8+CD4-CCR7+CD45RA+ cells, naive CD8 T cells were sorted. Whole-study results and caveats: Clones of above 20 RNA copies carried over 97% of effector molecules; in naive cells they carried under 1%.

Methods described previously were used for bulk TCR libraries, and listed TCR primers were applied. Using its own MiXCR run on the PCR reads, TCRdb lists one record per CDR3 protein. This table has about 630,000 distinct CDR3 sequences, 25% appearing once. The specimen was naive CD8+ T cells from blood, with Jurkat cell RNA spiked in. Subset: FACS-sorted CD8+CD4-CCR7+CD45RA+ naive T cells. The clonotype was recovered from a human donor in good health. Some libraries in this study had Jurkat cell RNA spiked in.

The CDR3 loop is CASSSQGDHSPLHF. In nucleotides, the CDR3 is TGTGCCAGCAGCTCACAGGGGGACCATTCACCCCTCCACTTT. The chain uses TRBV7-9 and TRBJ1-6; 8 nucleotides match TRBD1. V was clipped by 4 bases and J by 8 bases; unmatched bases: 4. Germline CDR1 reads SEHNR; CDR2 reads FQNEAQ (reference sequence). CDR3 length: 14 residues.